A single sample is the source of the 8 T cell receptor beta chains below, sequenced in a study of PD-L1 blockade in urothelial cancer. Sequencing used immunoSEQ multiplex PCR; TCRdb keeps in-frame clones, though not all of them. The sample includes about 53,000 clones, 70% to 90% of them seen just once. This sample's time point: pretreatment peripheral blood. Sequenced material: PBMCs, taken around atezolizumab (anti-PD-L1) treatment. Receptors originate from a woman in her fifties or sixties with urothelial cancer.

The V gene is TRBV7-9, the J gene TRBJ2-3; D might be TRBD1 (6 bases). CDR1 is SEHNR and CDR2 is FQNEAQ in the germline V gene (reference sequence). The CDR3 covers 18 residues. V was trimmed by 1 base and J by 6 bases, leaving 23 bases between them. The CDR3 reads CASSLEGGQGHSGDTQYF. In nucleotides, the CDR3 is TGTGCCAGCAGCTTAGAAGGGGGTCAGGGGCATTCAGGGGATACGCAGTATTTT.

The chain links TRBV29-1 to TRBJ1-2, with no clear D. The CDR3 consists of 11 residues. From germline, CDR1 is SQVTM and CDR2 ANQGSEA. With 7 bases removed from V and 0 bases from J, the gap between germline ends came to 6 bases. CDR3 in amino acids: CSAHSNYGYTF. CDR3 nucleotide sequence: TGCAGCGCGCACTCTAACTATGGCTACACCTTC.

This clone has just a few counts. DNA of the CDR3: TGTGCCAGCAGCTTGGGGCGGGCTATGGGGATCTGGGCGAACACCGGGGAGCTGTTTTTT. Translated: CASSLGRAMGIWANTGELFF. The chain employs TRBV5-4 and TRBJ2-2, with D perhaps matching TRBD2 (5 bases). Per germline, CDR1 SGHNT and CDR2 YYREEE (reference sequence). Trimming left V 0 bases short and J 0 bases short, with 21 bases between. This CDR3 comprises 20 residues.

The V call is TRBV18, the J call TRBJ1-2, with TRBD1 matching over 7 bases. The CDR3 covers 15 residues. Germline V gene data show CDR1 as KGHSH and CDR2 as LQKENI. The V segment lost 2 bases and the J segment 2 bases; nucleotides outside the gene matches: 5. CDR3 bases: TGTGCCAGCTCACCAAATGGACAGGCCAACTATGGCTACACCTTC. Its translation: CASSPNGQANYGYTF.

This rearrangement joins TRBV5-1 to TRBJ2-3, with TRBD2 matching over 14 bases. Germline values: CDR1 SGHRS, CDR2 YFSETQ. The length of the CDR3 is 19 residues. Trimming at V came to 4 bases and at J to 4 bases, leaving 14 bases not matched to a gene. CDR3: CASSPYGLAGGGTADTQYF. The CDR3 region has the DNA TGCGCCAGCAGCCCCTACGGACTAGCGGGGGGAGGGACGGCAGATACGCAGTATTTT.

In its sample, this clone was seen once. The chain couples TRBV6-5 to TRBJ1-1; no definite D call. The CDR3 loop spans 15 amino acids. CDR1 MNHEY and CDR2 SVGAGI come from the germline V gene. V lost 1 base and J lost 0, with 9 bases in between. Here the CDR3 DNA reads TGTGCCAGCAGTTACTTCGCCGGTTTGAACACTGAAGCTTTCTTT. This sequence encodes CASSYFAGLNTEAFF.

The chain recombines TRBV7-2 with TRBJ2-7, with 10 bases that match TRBD1. The CDR3 is 15 residues long. V lost 5 bases to trimming and J lost 2 bases; unmatched junction nucleotides: 6. CDR1 is SGHTA and CDR2 is FQGNSA in the germline V gene. CDR3 DNA sequence: TGTGCCAGCAGCCGACTTGGGACAGGGGCCTACGAGCAGTACTTC. Protein sequence: CASSRLGTGAYEQYF.

The sample holds a few counts of this clone. This chain connects TRBV11-2 to TRBJ1-1, with TRBD1 matching over 7 bases. CDR1 is SGHAT and CDR2 is FQNNGV in the germline V gene. This CDR3 has 14 amino acids. V shed 6 bases and J 0 bases; nucleotides not matched to a gene: 4. As DNA, the CDR3 is TGTGCCAGCAGACGGACAGGTTTGAACACTGAAGCTTTCTTT. Its protein is CASRRTGLNTEAFF.